There are a few counts of the clone carrying this TCR beta chain. Its antigen remains unidentified. TCRdb called the reads again in MiXCR, with one record for every CDR3 protein. Of about 97,000 distinct CDR3 sequences in the sample, approximately 16% were seen once. These data are taken from a study of T cell repertoires in cytomegalovirus infection. In the study overall: An indication of both CMV infection and matching HLA type came from public TCR beta signatures. General study results and limits: Accumulated public TCR beta family frequency recognized individuals carrying CMV together with the relevant HLA. In two of eight donors, the top clonotype was HLA-C-restricted CMV-specific.

The CDR3 contains 13 residues. CDR1 is MNHEY and CDR2 is SVGEGT in the germline V gene. Deletions cut 7 bases from V and 2 bases from J, with 11 bases between. Input material: PBMCs. The receptor was isolated from a human donor in good health (CMV status not recorded). Some clones in this sample may be carry-over from other donors' samples. The genes are TRBV6-2 or TRBV6-3 and TRBJ2-5; D uncertain. The CDR3 reads CASKRGGQETQYF. The CDR3 bases are TGTGCCAGCAAACGCGGCGGACAAGAGACCCAGTACTTC.